This TCR beta chain is drawn from a study of cytomegalovirus exposure and HLA in healthy donors. PCR used 60 Vbeta primers and 13 Jbeta primers. Assay used: immunoSEQ multiplex PCR; TCRdb lists only in-frame clones, some missing. The table records approximately 160,000 clones, roughly 80% of them present only once. Per the germline V gene, CDR1 is SGHRS and CDR2 is YFSETQ. The CDR3 loop spans 13 amino acids. Trimming removed 0 bases at V and 7 bases at J, with 7 bases between. The rearrangement uses TRBV5-1 and TRBJ2-2; D is undetermined. The TCR comes from a girl aged 5 to 17 in good health and CMV-seropositive. The source material was PBMCs. The CDR3 spells CASSLGEIGELFF. DNA of the CDR3: TGCGCCAGCAGCTTGGGTGAGATCGGGGAGCTGTTTTTT.